This passage covers 28 T cell receptor beta chains from one sample sequenced in a study of radiotherapy plus CTLA-4 blockade in lung cancer. The data were produced by immunoSEQ multiplex PCR, yet TCRdb's version contains in-frame clones alone and is incomplete. In the table there are over 100,000 clones, about four fifths of which are singletons. Specimen: peripheral blood, collected from a patient treated with radiotherapy plus ipilimumab. Receptors were obtained from a human donor with non-small cell lung cancer that progressed on radiotherapy plus ipilimumab. Some clones in this sample may be carry-over from other donors' samples.

The rearrangement uses TRBV15 and TRBJ1-2; D not resolved. The CDR3 sequence is 14 residues long. Germline CDR1 is LNHNV and CDR2 is YYDKDF (reference sequence). V lost 0 bases, J lost 4 bases, and 9 bases lay in between. This chain's CDR3 is CATSREYGLYGYTF. The CDR3 DNA follows: TGTGCCACCAGCAGAGAGTACGGTCTCTATGGCTACACCTTC.

The rearrangement joins TRBV14 to TRBJ1-2; the D gene is possibly TRBD1 (6 bases). Germline CDR1 is SGHDN and CDR2 is FVKESK. This CDR3 has 14 residues. V was trimmed by 5 bases and J by 3 bases, leaving 13 bases between them. CDR3 amino acids: CASSTTTGYYGYTF. DNA of the CDR3: TGTGCCAGCAGCACCACTACAGGGTACTATGGCTACACCTTC.

The chain couples TRBV29-1 to TRBJ2-1; no clear D gene. The CDR3 has 16 amino acids. Trimming shortened V by 1 base and J by 0 bases, and 13 bases separated the two germline ends. Germline assignment: CDR1 SQVTM and CDR2 ANQGSEA. Here the CDR3 reads CSVEVMDASSYNEQFF. The CDR3 DNA reads as TGCAGCGTTGAAGTTATGGACGCAAGCTCCTACAATGAGCAGTTCTTC.

The rearrangement links TRBV2 to TRBJ2-5; TRBD2 matches at 11 bases. The V segment lost 6 bases and the J segment 7 bases; nucleotides outside the gene matches: 13. The CDR3 covers 16 residues. Germline V CDR1 and CDR2: SNHLY, FYNNEI. The CDR3 spells CASRAGTSGLGGTQYF. The CDR3 coding sequence is TGTGCCAGCAGAGCTGGGACTAGCGGTCTTGGGGGGACCCAGTACTTC.

This clone has only one observation. V is TRBV4-2 and J is TRBJ2-5; 9 nucleotides match TRBD2. Germline values: CDR1 LGHNA, CDR2 YNFKEQ. The CDR3 runs to 17 residues. V gave up 0 bases and J gave up 5 bases; unmatched junction bases: 10. CDR3 protein: CASSQDSRERGAETQYF. The DNA of the CDR3 is TGTGCCAGCAGCCAAGACTCCAGAGAGCGGGGGGCCGAGACCCAGTACTTC.

The chain carries TRBV25-1 and TRBJ2-7; 9 nucleotides align to TRBD2. Germline V gene data show CDR1 as MGHDK and CDR2 as SYGVNS. This CDR3 contains 13 residues. Germline trimming cut 9 bases from V and 2 bases from J; bases unmatched to any gene: 5. The chain's CDR3 is CASSVAGAYEQYF. In DNA, the CDR3 is TGTGCCAGTTCGGTAGCGGGGGCCTACGAGCAGTACTTC.

The V and J genes are TRBV9 and TRBJ1-1; no clear D. The V end was cut by 3 bases, the J end by 1 base, with 13 bases between. The CDR3 runs 15 residues. Germline V gives CDR1 SGDLS, CDR2 YYNGEE. The CDR3 sequence: CASSAGGRRNTEAFF. In DNA form, the CDR3 reads TGTGCCAGCAGCGCTGGTGGGCGTAGGAACACTGAAGCTTTCTTT.

The chain uses TRBV7-2 and TRBJ2-1, with TRBD2 matching 11 bases. The CDR3 is made up of 18 amino acids. The ends lost 1 base at V and 2 bases at J; junction bases unmatched: 7. Germline lookup yields CDR1 SGHTA and CDR2 FQGNSA. CDR3 nucleotides: TGTGCCAGCAGCTTAGGGACTAGCGGGCCTATGGCCTACAATGAGCAGTTCTTC. Protein: CASSLGTSGPMAYNEQFF.

The chain is built from TRBV5-8 and TRBJ1-2, with D unresolved. V lost 0 bases and J lost 3, with 18 bases in between. Looked up from germline, CDR1 is SGHTS and CDR2 is YDEGEE. This CDR3 region has 17 residues. Here the CDR3 DNA reads TGTGCCAGCAGCTTGGGTCCAAGTAACCCGATGGACTATGGCTACACCTTC. Translating gives CASSLGPSNPMDYGYTF.

The rearrangement uses TRBV2 and TRBJ1-5, with D tentatively TRBD1 (6 bases). CDR1 and CDR2 (germline): SNHLY, FYNNEI. The length of the CDR3 is 15 residues. Trimming stripped 3 bases from V and 2 bases from J, with 11 bases between. CDR3 loop: CASSENRAGNQPQHF. The CDR3, as DNA: TGTGCCAGCAGTGAGAACAGGGCGGGCAATCAGCCCCAGCATTTT. The whole variable domain, remainder taken from reference TRBV2 and TRBJ1-5, is EPEVTQTPSHQVTQMGQEVILRCVPISNHLYFYWYRQILGQKVEFLVSFYNNEISEKSEIFDDQFSVERPDGSNFTLKIRSTKLEDSAMYFCASSENRAGNQPQHFGDGTRLSIL.

This chain links TRBV29-1 with TRBJ1-3; D call uncertain. V lost 5 bases and J 4 bases, leaving 15 bases between the germline ends. Germline V gives CDR1 SQVTM, CDR2 ANQGSEA. The CDR3 runs to 14 residues. This CDR3 is CSVSDVNQGNTIYF. The CDR3, as DNA: TGCAGCGTTTCGGACGTGAACCAAGGAAACACCATATATTTT.

Of note for this clone: The germline gene is not matched at one end of the junction; a read error may be the cause. The chain couples TRBV14 to TRBJ2-5, with 7 bases aligning to TRBD2. The germline V gene has CDR1 SGHDN and CDR2 FVKESK. CDR3 length: 15 amino acids. CDR3 in amino acids: CASGQGSGLVGTQYF. The CDR3, as DNA: TGTGCCAGCGGCCAAGGTAGCGGGCTGGTAGGGACCCAGTACTTC. The whole variable domain, filled in from reference TRBV14 and TRBJ2-5, reads EAGVTQFPSHSVIEKGQTVTLRCDPISGHDNLYWYRRVMGKEIKFLLHFVKESKQDESGMPNNRFLAERTGGTYSTLKVQPAELEDSGVYFCASGQGSGLVGTQYFGPGTRLLVL.

The chain joins TRBV12-5 to TRBJ2-1; D remains ambiguous. The V end was cut by 2 bases, the J end by 6 bases, with 23 bases between. The CDR3 runs to 18 residues. Per germline, CDR1 LGHNT and CDR2 FRNRAP. The CDR3: CASGLTIQVGLVGNEQFF. The CDR3 DNA follows: TGTGCTAGTGGTTTGACCATACAAGTCGGGCTAGTCGGCAATGAGCAGTTCTTC.

V gene TRBV5-4 combines with J gene TRBJ1-3; D is unclear. This CDR3 has 15 residues. Germline CDR1 SGHNT, CDR2 YYREEE (reference sequence). V dropped 4 bases and J dropped 0 bases, with 11 bases sitting between them. CDR3 nucleotides: TGTGCCAGCAGCCCCGGCCTGTCCTCTGGAAACACCATATATTTT. Protein sequence: CASSPGLSSGNTIYF.

The rearrangement links TRBV5-6 to TRBJ2-3; 9 bases match TRBD1. The ends lost 1 base at V and 4 bases at J; junction bases unmatched: 16. The CDR3 covers 19 residues. The germline gives CDR1 SGHDT, CDR2 YYEEEE. CDR3 bases: TGTGCCAGCAGCTTGCAAGGGACAGGGCGTTTGGGACGTCCAGATACGCAGTATTTT. Protein sequence: CASSLQGTGRLGRPDTQYF.

The chain is built from TRBV6-5 and TRBJ2-7; D uncertain. The V gene's germline CDR1 is MNHEY and CDR2 SVGAGI. The CDR3 sequence is 13 residues long. V was trimmed by 2 bases and J by 2 bases, leaving 7 bases between them. This CDR3 reads CASSYPGTYEQYF. The CDR3 DNA reads TGTGCCAGCAGTTACCCGGGCACCTACGAGCAGTACTTC.

This clone has a single count. The V gene is TRBV5-4, the J gene TRBJ2-1; 12 nucleotides match TRBD1. This CDR3 has 15 amino acids. Germline values: CDR1 SGHNT, CDR2 YYREEE (reference sequence). The V and J ends lost 2 bases and 8 bases, in that order; junction bases with no gene match: 5. The CDR3 DNA reads TGTGCCAGCAGCTTACCGGGACAGGGGGCAGATGAGCAGTTCTTC. As protein: CASSLPGQGADEQFF.

J is TRBJ2-1 and V is TRBV7-3; 9 positions agree with TRBD1. The CDR3 runs to 15 residues. V shed 2 bases, J shed 4 bases, and the junction held 3 bases outside the gene matches. Germline loops: CDR1 SGHTA, CDR2 FQGTGA. CDR3 sequence (DNA): TGTGCCAGCAGCTTAGGGACAGGGTCTTACAATGAGCAGTTCTTC. This sequence encodes CASSLGTGSYNEQFF.

About this clone: This specimen includes other DNA sequences encoding the same CDR3. This sequence joins TRBV5-1 and TRBJ1-3; D remains ambiguous. The germline V and J ends were trimmed by 4 bases and 0 bases, with 14 bases remaining between them. The germline V gene has CDR1 SGHRS and CDR2 YFSETQ. This CDR3 has 16 residues. CDR3 amino acids: CASSLLEASSGNTIYF. The CDR3 coding sequence is TGCGCCAGCAGCCTTTTGGAGGCGAGCTCTGGAAACACCATATATTTT.

This sequence joins TRBV5-1 and TRBJ1-3, with unresolved D. With 4 bases removed from V and 0 bases from J, the gap between germline ends came to 11 bases. This CDR3 contains 15 residues. Germline V lookup: CDR1 SGHRS, CDR2 YFSETQ. The CDR3: CASSLSLNSGNTIYF. The CDR3 DNA reads as TGCGCCAGCAGCCTATCCCTAAACTCTGGAAACACCATATATTTT.

The table lists this clone with a few counts. The chain combines TRBV18 with TRBJ2-5; D unresolved. Germline V lookup: CDR1 KGHSH, CDR2 LQKENI. The V gene lost 4 bases and the J gene lost 9 bases, with 12 bases spanning the gap. CDR3 length: 12 amino acids. CDR3 sequence (DNA): TGTGCCAGCTCACTCACTGTCGAGGCCCAGTACTTC. Translation: CASSLTVEAQYF. Full variable domain (remainder filled in from reference TRBV18 and TRBJ2-5): NAGVMQNPRHLVRRRGQEARLRCSPMKGHSHVYWYRQLPEEGLKFMVYLQKENIIDESGMPKERFSAEFPKEGPSILRIQQVVRGDSAAYFCASSLTVEAQYFGPGTRLLVL.

The table lists this clone with a few counts. The V and J genes are TRBV5-5 and TRBJ1-2; no clear D gene. The CDR3 runs 14 residues. Germline V lookup: CDR1 SGHKS, CDR2 YYEKEE (reference sequence). Trimming shortened V by 3 bases and J by 4 bases, and 13 bases separated the two germline ends. CDR3 nucleotides: TGTGCCAGCAGCTCATTTAAAGGGCCCTATGGCTACACCTTC. Protein: CASSSFKGPYGYTF.

The V and J genes are TRBV28 and TRBJ1-5, with TRBD1 matching 7 bases. Germline lookup yields CDR1 MDHEN and CDR2 SYDVKM. V was pared by 3 bases and J by 3 bases, with 5 bases of the junction left unmatched. CDR3 size: 15 residues. In DNA form, the CDR3 reads TGTGCCAGCAGTTTCAGAGGGGGCTACAATCAGCCCCAGCATTTT. Amino acids: CASSFRGGYNQPQHF. Full variable domain (missing parts from reference TRBV28 and TRBJ1-5): DVKVTQSSRYLVKRTGEKVFLECVQDMDHENMFWYRQDPGLGLRLIYFSYDVKMKEKGDIPEGYSVSREKKERFSLILESASTNQTSMYLCASSFRGGYNQPQHFGDGTRLSIL.

The chain links TRBV5-1 to TRBJ2-7, with 8 bases matching TRBD1. J lost 2 bases, V lost 4 bases, and 2 bases had no gene match. The germline V gene has CDR1 SGHRS and CDR2 YFSETQ. The CDR3 totals 13 residues. The CDR3 spells CASSQDRAYEQYF. The CDR3 coding sequence is TGCGCCAGCAGCCAGGACAGGGCCTACGAGCAGTACTTC. Filled out from reference TRBV5-1 and TRBJ2-7, the complete variable domain reads KAGVTQTPRYLIKTRGQQVTLSCSPISGHRSVSWYQQTPGQGLQFLFEYFSETQRNKGNFPGRFSGRQFSNSRSEMNVSTLELGDSALYLCASSQDRAYEQYFGPGTRLTVT.

J is TRBJ1-2 and V is TRBV7-2, with D possibly being TRBD1 (6 bases). Germline CDR1 is SGHTA and CDR2 is FQGNSA. The CDR3 consists of 15 residues. V shed 4 bases and J shed 4 bases, with 16 bases lying between them. DNA of the CDR3: TGTGCCAGCAGCTCTGGAGGGGGACAATTCTATGGCTACACCTTC. As protein: CASSSGGGQFYGYTF.

The chain employs TRBV19 and TRBJ2-6; TRBD1 or TRBD2 may be the D gene (6 bases each). From germline, CDR1 is LNHDA and CDR2 SQIVND (reference sequence). The V and J ends lost 7 bases and 3 bases respectively, with 13 bases between them. The CDR3 covers 15 residues. DNA of the CDR3: TGTGCCAGTAAACCGGGGGCAGGTGGGGCCAACGTCCTGACTTTC. Protein: CASKPGAGGANVLTF.

The chain carries TRBV6-5 and TRBJ2-5; 9 positions agree with TRBD2. CDR1 and CDR2 from the germline V gene are MNHEY and SVGAGI. The V and J ends lost 5 bases and 4 bases, in that order; junction bases with no gene match: 8. CDR3 length: 15 residues. Here the CDR3 reads CASSVSGGRGETQYF. CDR3 in DNA: TGTGCCAGCAGTGTTAGCGGGGGCCGGGGAGAGACCCAGTACTTC.

Only a few counts were recorded for this clone. The chain carries TRBV19 and TRBJ1-1, with 9 bases identical to TRBD1. The CDR3 consists of 17 residues. V was clipped by 5 bases and J by 5 bases; unmatched bases: 15. Germline values: CDR1 LNHDA, CDR2 SQIVND (reference sequence). The CDR3 nucleotides read TGTGCCAGTAGTCGACGGGACAGGGTGTGTGGATGGACTGAAGCTTTCTTT. It codes for CASSRRDRVCGWTEAFF.